This is a list of T cell receptor beta chains from one sample in a study of blood T cell repertoires in COVID-19. Profiling relied on immunoSEQ multiplex PCR, and the TCRdb table lists in-frame clones only, not all of them. Found here are roughly 170,000 clones, 80% to 90% of them singletons; the top ten hold about 12%. Sequenced sample: peripheral blood. The receptors derive from a woman aged 65 to 85 with COVID-19, enrolled during active disease. Both conserved end residues are part of each CDR3. The D gene is left open where the match is weak. Some rows have no size entry. The others give once, few or many, or a class for an expanded clone.

D: .
size: .
V: TRBV28
J: TRBJ1-5
DNA: TGTGCCAGCAGTTTATTCAGTAACCATCAGCCCCAGCATTTT
CDR3: CASSLFSNHQPQHF

D: TRBD1
size: .
V: TRBV6-2/TRBV6-3
J: TRBJ2-3
DNA: TGTGCCAGCAGTTCCGCCGGGACAGGGGGCGCAGATACGCAGTATTTT
CDR3: CASSSAGTGGADTQYF

D: TRBD2
size: .
V: TRBV3-1/TRBV3-2
J: TRBJ2-5
DNA: TGTGCCAGCAGCCGGGCTAGCGGGAGTTCAGAGACCCAGTACTTC
CDR3: CASSRASGSSETQYF

D: .
size: .
V: TRBV7-2
J: TRBJ2-2
DNA: TGTGCCAGCAGCACCGGAGGCGGGGAGCTGTTTTTT
CDR3: CASSTGGGELFF

D: .
size: .
V: TRBV5-4
J: TRBJ1-1
DNA: TGTGCCAGCAGCCTGCCTTTAGGGGATGAAGCTTTCTTT
CDR3: CASSLPLGDEAFF

D: .
size: .
V: TRBV5-1
J: TRBJ2-7
DNA: TGCGCCAGCAGCCCACAGGTTAGCTCCTACGAGCAGTACTTC
CDR3: CASSPQVSSYEQYF

D: .
size: .
V: TRBV7-3
J: TRBJ2-1
DNA: TGTGCCAGCAGCTTAGAGGCTAGTGAGCAGTTCTTC
CDR3: CASSLEASEQFF

D: .
size: .
V: TRBV6-4
J: TRBJ2-1
DNA: TGTGCCAGCAGTGATCAGGGGATAGGAGGCAATGAGCAGTTCTTC
CDR3: CASSDQGIGGNEQFF

D: TRBD1
size: .
V: TRBV28
J: TRBJ1-5
DNA: TGTGCCAGCAGTTCCGGGACAGTCAGTCAGCCCCAGCATTTT
CDR3: CASSSGTVSQPQHF

D: .
size: .
V: TRBV5-4
J: TRBJ2-7
DNA: TGTGCCAGCAGCTTGGTAGGGGGGGTCTACGAGCAGTACTTC
CDR3: CASSLVGGVYEQYF

D: .
size: .
V: TRBV25-1
J: TRBJ1-4
DNA: TGTGCCAGCTCACACAGAGTAACTAATGAAAAACTGTTTTTT
CDR3: CASSHRVTNEKLFF

D: TRBD2
size: once
V: TRBV11-2
J: TRBJ2-2
DNA: TGTGCCAGCAGCCAAACTAGCGGGAGCGGTACCGGGGAGCTGTTTTTT
CDR3: CASSQTSGSGTGELFF

D: .
size: .
V: TRBV9
J: TRBJ1-1
DNA: TGTGCCAGCAGCGCCGGGTCATGGCATAGTGAAGCTTTCTTT
CDR3: CASSAGSWHSEAFF

D: TRBD2
size: .
V: TRBV5-4
J: TRBJ2-5
DNA: TGTGCCAGCAGCCCCTTGACTAGCGGGAGGGCTGAGACCCAGTACTTC
CDR3: CASSPLTSGRAETQYF

D: .
size: .
V: TRBV27
J: TRBJ1-6
DNA: TGTGCCAGCAGTTTGATTCGCGAGGCCCCCCTCCACTTT
CDR3: CASSLIREAPLHF

D: .
size: .
V: TRBV11-2
J: TRBJ1-3
DNA: TGTGCCAGCAGTCGACAGAGCTCTGGAAACACCATATATTTT
CDR3: CASSRQSSGNTIYF

D: TRBD2
size: .
V: TRBV7-2
J: TRBJ2-1
DNA: TGTGCCAGCAGCTTAGGCCTAGCGGGAGGCAATGAGCAGTTCTTC
CDR3: CASSLGLAGGNEQFF

D: .
size: .
V: TRBV19
J: TRBJ2-3
DNA: TGTGCCAGTAGCACAACCCGACTAGGAGCTAGCACAGATACGCAGTATTTT
CDR3: CASSTTRLGASTDTQYF

D: .
size: .
V: TRBV30
J: TRBJ2-1
DNA: TGTGCCTGGAAGGGGGATAGCTCCTACAATGAGCAGTTCTTC
CDR3: CAWKGDSSYNEQFF

D: .
size: .
V: TRBV6-1
J: TRBJ2-3
DNA: TGTGCCAGCAGTGAGTGGGAGTCGAGCACAGATACGCAGTATTTT
CDR3: CASSEWESSTDTQYF

D: .
size: few
V: TRBV7-9
J: TRBJ1-1
DNA: TGTGCCAGCAGCTTAGTTCGGACAAAGAACACTGAAGCTTTCTTT
CDR3: CASSLVRTKNTEAFF

D: TRBD1
size: .
V: TRBV6-2/TRBV6-3
J: TRBJ1-1
DNA: TGTGCCAGCAGTGACAGGGGGGAGAAAGCTTTCTTT
CDR3: CASSDRGEKAFF

D: .
size: .
V: TRBV19
J: TRBJ1-2
DNA: TGTGCCAGTACTGGAGCTAACTATGGCTACACCTTC
CDR3: CASTGANYGYTF

D: .
size: few
V: TRBV7-7
J: TRBJ2-5
DNA: TGTGCTAGCAGCCCTTTCTCCGGGACTCAAGAGACCCAGTACTTC
CDR3: CASSPFSGTQETQYF

D: .
size: once
V: TRBV7-9
J: TRBJ1-1
DNA: TGTGCCAGCAGCTTTATGGGAGACACTGAAGTTTTCTTT
CDR3: CASSFMGDTEVFF

D: TRBD1
size: .
V: TRBV15
J: TRBJ1-1
DNA: TGTGCCACCAGCAGAGGACAGGGGTACACTGAAGCTTTCTTT
CDR3: CATSRGQGYTEAFF

D: .
size: few
V: TRBV14
J: TRBJ1-6
DNA: TGTGCCAGCAGCCAAGTTGGGCAGTGGGAGTCACCCCTCCACTTT
CDR3: CASSQVGQWESPLHF

D: .
size: .
V: TRBV2
J: TRBJ2-1
DNA: TGTGCCAGCGGTTACCAGCGGCCTGTACAAGGTGAGCAGTTCTTC
CDR3: CASGYQRPVQGEQFF

D: .
size: .
V: TRBV11-3
J: TRBJ1-3
DNA: TGTGCCAGCAGCTTCCGGGCTGGAAACACCATATATTTT
CDR3: CASSFRAGNTIYF

D: TRBD1
size: .
V: TRBV15
J: TRBJ1-1
DNA: TGTGCCACCAGCAGAGACATGGACAGGGCACTGAACACTGAAGCTTTCTTT
CDR3: CATSRDMDRALNTEAFF

D: TRBD2
size: .
V: TRBV19
J: TRBJ2-4
DNA: TGTGCCAGTAGTCCGAGCGGGAGGGGTTATAACATTCAGTACTTC
CDR3: CASSPSGRGYNIQYF

D: TRBD2
size: .
V: TRBV9
J: TRBJ2-7
DNA: TGTGCCAGCAGCGGGAGCAGACTAGCGGGGGCCTACGAGCAGTACTTC
CDR3: CASSGSRLAGAYEQYF

D: TRBD1
size: .
V: TRBV2
J: TRBJ2-3
DNA: TGTGCCAGTGGGACAGGGGTAGAAGATACGCAGTATTTT
CDR3: CASGTGVEDTQYF

D: .
size: .
V: TRBV4-2
J: TRBJ1-4
DNA: TGTGCCAGCAGCCTAACTCACTCTTCCCCCTCCCCAACTTCTAATGAAAAACTGTTTTTT
CDR3: CASSLTHSSPSPTSNEKLFF

D: TRBD1
size: .
V: TRBV27
J: TRBJ2-1
DNA: TGTGCCAGCTGGGGCCCAGCAGTAAGGGGGCGTGAGTTCTTC
CDR3: CASWGPAVRGREFF

D: TRBD2
size: once
V: TRBV30
J: TRBJ2-7
DNA: TGTGCCTGGAGTAACGTGGTAGCGGGAGGGGTCGAGCAGTACTTC
CDR3: CAWSNVVAGGVEQYF

D: .
size: .
V: TRBV7-9
J: TRBJ1-4
DNA: TGTGCCAGCAGCTTAGTAGGGGTGCAAGAAGAACTGTTTTTT
CDR3: CASSLVGVQEELFF

D: .
size: .
V: TRBV5-8
J: TRBJ1-4
DNA: TGTGCCAGCAGCTCGGGGTCGGGGGCAACTAATGAAAAACTGTTTTTT
CDR3: CASSSGSGATNEKLFF

D: .
size: once
V: TRBV11-2
J: TRBJ2-7
DNA: TGTGCCACCGCAACAGGGATAGGTGAGCAGTACTTC
CDR3: CATATGIGEQYF

D: TRBD2
size: once
V: TRBV6-4
J: TRBJ2-7
DNA: TGTGCCAGCAGTGACTCGCGGGAGGGTAACGAGCAGTACTTC
CDR3: CASSDSREGNEQYF